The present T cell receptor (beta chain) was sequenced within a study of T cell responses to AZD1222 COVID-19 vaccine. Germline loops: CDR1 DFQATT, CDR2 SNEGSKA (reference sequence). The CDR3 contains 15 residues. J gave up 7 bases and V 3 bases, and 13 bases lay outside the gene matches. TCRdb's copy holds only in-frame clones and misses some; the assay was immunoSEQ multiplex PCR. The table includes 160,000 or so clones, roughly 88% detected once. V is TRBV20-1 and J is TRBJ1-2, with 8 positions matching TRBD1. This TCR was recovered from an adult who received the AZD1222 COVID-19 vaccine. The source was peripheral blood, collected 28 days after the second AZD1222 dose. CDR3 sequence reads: CSASPPDRVMGGYTF. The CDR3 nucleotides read TGCAGTGCTAGTCCCCCGGACAGGGTGATGGGTGGCTACACCTTC.